What follows is one TCR beta chain and its context. Its antigen is still unknown. The sample belongs to a study of shared clonotypes between healthy human individuals. The CDR3 runs to 14 residues. Germline CDR1 reads ENHRY; CDR2 reads SYGVKD. V shed 2 bases and J shed 2 bases, with 10 bases lying between them. Overall study results and limits: It was only blood that was sampled, and tissue repertoires likely differ. A limitation of the genetic and exposure-history diversity represented arose from few donors.

Profiled with immunoSEQ multiplex PCR; TCRdb holds only in-frame clones, not every one. Counted here are around 450,000 clones, roughly 80% occurring once; the ten biggest clones make up around 14%. This TCR came from a woman aged 35 to 49 in good health. Some clones in this sample may be carry-over from other donors' samples. This chain connects TRBV10-3 to TRBJ2-7; tentative D call: TRBD1 (6 bases). Sequenced input: PBMCs. Here the CDR3 reads CAISEVQGPYEQYF. Written as DNA, the CDR3 is TGTGCCATCAGTGAGGTCCAGGGGCCCTACGAGCAGTACTTC.